This T cell receptor (beta chain) is from a study of early T cells in non-severe SARS-CoV-2 infection. TCRdb passed the 5' RACE reads through MiXCR, listing each CDR3 protein once. The data show some 64,000 distinct CDR3 sequences, 11% seen once. V gave up 2 bases and J gave up 10 bases, with 21 bases separating them. This CDR3 is built from 16 residues. The V gene's germline CDR1 is SGHTA and CDR2 FQGNSA. The genes are TRBV7-2 and TRBJ2-1, with unresolved D. Sequences were obtained from whole blood. The sequence was collected from an adult who was a healthcare worker with PCR-confirmed SARS-CoV-2 infection or an uninfected control (not recorded which). This CDR3 is CASSLPPQTPGWEQFF. The CDR3 nucleotides read TGTGCCAGCAGCTTACCACCGCAGACCCCAGGCTGGGAGCAGTTCTTC.